A single sample gave rise to the 3 T cell receptor beta chains below, sequenced in a study of T cell repertoires in cytomegalovirus infection (dated 2019 in TCRdb). For sequencing, an Illumina HiSeq 1500 was employed. Through fastp at Q25 and MiXCR, TCRdb rebuilt clones from the public reads, retaining in-frame beta chains. Rows with a matching CDR3 protein are joined into one entry that keeps the most common DNA and genes. The sample table holds some 500,000 distinct CDR3 sequences, of which 33% were seen once. The leading ten clones occupy under 20% of the sample. The treatment or condition label of this sample denotes: in vitro stimulation with specific CMV peptide epitopes to enrich CMV-specific T cells. Antigens of these TCRs are unknown. The specimen was cultured PBMCs, collected from culture after CMV antigen stimulation. The source is a human donor in good health (CMV status not recorded). Some clones in this sample may be carry-over from other donors' samples.

This clonotype was counted at least ten times. The V gene is TRBV7-9, the J gene TRBJ2-5; 12 bases are shared with TRBD2. This CDR3 is 16 amino acids long. Germline CDR1 SEHNR, CDR2 FQNEAQ (reference sequence). V lost 0 bases and J lost 2; bases outside the gene matches: 1. This chain's CDR3 is CASSLAGTSGQETQYF. In DNA form, the CDR3 reads TGTGCCAGCAGCTTAGCAGGGACTAGCGGGCAAGAGACCCAGTACTTC.

This clonotype was observed many times. The chain is built from TRBV7-2 and TRBJ2-3, with D unresolved. Trimming took 5 bases from V and 8 from J, leaving 14 bases between them. Per germline, CDR1 SGHTA and CDR2 FQGNSA. CDR3 length equals 13 residues. CDR3 sequence reads: CASSPNSVGTQYF. The CDR3 bases are TGTGCCAGCAGCCCAAACTCCGTCGGTACGCAGTATTTT.

This chain connects TRBV7-2 to TRBJ2-3; D may match TRBD1 or TRBD2 (6 bases each). V lost 1 base and J 1 base, leaving 24 bases between the germline ends. This CDR3 has 20 residues. Germline values: CDR1 SGHTA, CDR2 FQGNSA. The CDR3 nucleotides read TGTGCCAGCAGCTTAGGGGCGGTAGTTCGGGGGCCCTGGGGCACAGATACGCAGTATTTT. Its translation is CASSLGAVVRGPWGTDTQYF.